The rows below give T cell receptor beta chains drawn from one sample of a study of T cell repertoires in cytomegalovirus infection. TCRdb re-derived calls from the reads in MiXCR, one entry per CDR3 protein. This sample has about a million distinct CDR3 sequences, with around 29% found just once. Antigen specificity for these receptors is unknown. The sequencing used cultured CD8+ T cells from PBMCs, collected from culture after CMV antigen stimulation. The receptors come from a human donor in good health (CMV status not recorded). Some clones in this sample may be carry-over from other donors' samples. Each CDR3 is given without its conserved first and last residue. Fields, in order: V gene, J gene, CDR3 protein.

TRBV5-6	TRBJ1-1	ASSWAWDENTEAF
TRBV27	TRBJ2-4	ASRGGRAIQY
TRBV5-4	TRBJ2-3	ASSPPQGIVTDTQY
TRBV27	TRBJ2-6	ASRPLSGANVLT
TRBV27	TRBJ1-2	ASCSGDYGYT
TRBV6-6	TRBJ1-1	ASSYSKVTETF
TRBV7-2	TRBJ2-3	ASSSPTSGGRTDTQY
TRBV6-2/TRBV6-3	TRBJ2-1	AGTQSAGVHEQF
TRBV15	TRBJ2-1	ATSTDRASYNEQF
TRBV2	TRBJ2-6	ATDRDRGVGANVLT
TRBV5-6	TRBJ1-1	ASDRGHTTEAF
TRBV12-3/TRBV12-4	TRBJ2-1	ASSSLPGAYNEQF
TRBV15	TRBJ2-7	ATSRRSRGNEQY
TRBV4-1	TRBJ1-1	ASSQEAQGMNTEAF
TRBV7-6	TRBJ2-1	ASSPGTGISYNEQF
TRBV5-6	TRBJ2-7	ASSAAGQGYEQY
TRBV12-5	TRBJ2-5	ASGLDKQETQY
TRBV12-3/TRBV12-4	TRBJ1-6	ASSHTSPYNPPLH
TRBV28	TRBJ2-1	ASRRGIGVNEQF